This T cell receptor beta chain was sequenced during a study of blood T cell repertoires in COVID-19. Study at large: Sample material is recorded as cDNA or gDNA derived from T cells, B-cell-depleted T cells, or PBMCs.

Looked up from germline, CDR1 is SGHRS and CDR2 is YFSETQ. The V end was cut by 4 bases, the J end by 4 bases, with 8 bases between. The length of the CDR3 is 12 residues. Source study methods: Reference gene primer amplification gave nucleated cell count estimates. The repertoire was sequenced with immunoSEQ multiplex PCR; TCRdb's copy has only in-frame clones and lacks some. V and J calls and clone size are those listed in that table; D and trimming were worked out from the DNA. The table has some 250,000 clones, around four fifths seen once. The sequenced material came from peripheral blood. This TCR derives from a man between 40 and 49 years old with active or convalescent COVID-19. This sequence joins TRBV5-1 and TRBJ1-2; D is perhaps TRBD1 (6 bases). The CDR3 nucleotides read TGCGCCAGCAGCCTAGGGGGCTATGGCTACACCTTC. The encoded protein is CASSLGGYGYTF.